These T cell receptor beta chains were read from a single sample in a study of control samples from healthy donors and cancer patients. The data were produced by immunoSEQ multiplex PCR, yet TCRdb's version contains in-frame clones alone and is incomplete. The sample shows 45,000 to 60,000 clones, about nine tenths of them seen only once. The sequencing input was PBMCs. The source of these receptors is a man aged 55 to 70 with head and neck cancer. The CDR3 runs from the conserved cysteine through the conserved F or W. Each record gives: clone size, V gene, D gene, J gene, CDR3 DNA, CDR3 protein. A D gene is named only where the DNA matches it firmly. Clone size appears in some rows only: once, few, many, or a class for an expanded clone.

>few|TRBV7-2|-|TRBJ1-6
TGTGCCAGCAGCATACAGGGTTCCCAAAATTCACCCCTCCACTTT
CASSIQGSQNSPLHF
>-|TRBV19|-|TRBJ1-1
TGTGCCAGTAGTAGGGACACGGCTGACCTGAACACTGAAGCTTTCTTT
CASSRDTADLNTEAFF
>-|TRBV19|-|TRBJ2-3
TGTGCCAGTAGTCCCTCATCTGCGGCAAGCACAGATACGCAGTATTTT
CASSPSSAASTDTQYF
>-|TRBV6-5|-|TRBJ1-5
TGTGCCAGCCGGCCCGCCGGAGGGAATCAGCCCCAGCATTTT
CASRPAGGNQPQHF
>once|TRBV5-1|TRBD1|TRBJ2-4
TGCGCCAGCAGCTTGCGGGACAGTCCCGAAGGGAACATTCAGTACTTC
CASSLRDSPEGNIQYF
>-|TRBV6-5|TRBD1|TRBJ2-7
TGTGCCAGCAGTTACGGCTCTTCGGGACAGGGACACGAGCAGTACTTC
CASSYGSSGQGHEQYF
>-|TRBV27|TRBD1|TRBJ2-7
TGTGCCAGCAGTTCCCAACTCTCGGACAGGGGAACCTACGAGCAGTACTTC
CASSSQLSDRGTYEQYF
>once|TRBV6-2/TRBV6-3|-|TRBJ2-5
TGTGCCAGCAGTTCCCAGGGTTGGAGAGAGACCCAGTACTTC
CASSSQGWRETQYF
>once|TRBV28|-|TRBJ2-3
TGTGCCACACAGACAGATACGCAGTATTTT
CATQTDTQYF
>-|TRBV3-1/TRBV3-2|TRBD1|TRBJ1-1
TGTGCCAGCACAACGGGACAGCGATCGAACACTGAAGCTTTCTTT
CASTTGQRSNTEAFF